Below, 14 T cell receptor beta chains from the same sample are listed, as sequenced in a study of memory CD4+ T cells and cytomegalovirus serostatus. Single viable CD3+CD4+CD8-CD45RO+ cells were sorted as the memory CD4+ T cells. TCRdb's table, derived via immunoSEQ multiplex PCR, lists solely in-frame clones and lacks some. The profile shows tens of thousands of clones, 75% to 80% of them singletons. The sample was memory CD4+ T cells from blood. These receptors originate from an adult in good health and CMV-seropositive.

The chain carries TRBV5-1 and TRBJ1-1; 7 bases map to TRBD1. The CDR3 extends over 14 amino acids. V lost 4 bases and J lost 3; bases outside the gene matches: 6. Germline V gene lookup returns CDR1 SGHRS and CDR2 YFSETQ. Here the CDR3 reads CASSPFDRDTEAFF. The CDR3 DNA follows: TGCGCCAGCAGCCCTTTCGACAGGGACACTGAAGCTTTCTTT.

This chain joins TRBV28 and TRBJ2-3, with TRBD1 matching over 7 bases. CDR1 is MDHEN, CDR2 SYDVKM, per germline. The CDR3 runs 15 residues. Unmatched junction bases numbered 6, after V lost 6 bases and J lost 0 bases. CDR3 in DNA: TGTGCCAGCAGCCTTGAGGGACAGAGCACAGATACGCAGTATTTT. Protein sequence: CASSLEGQSTDTQYF.

The gene calls are TRBV20-1 and TRBJ2-1; 7 bases line up with TRBD1. Germline assignment: CDR1 DFQATT and CDR2 SNEGSKA (reference sequence). J lost 5 bases, V lost 7 bases, and 2 bases had no gene match. This CDR3 is built from 11 residues. The CDR3 reads CSGQGDNEQFF. The DNA for the CDR3 is TGCAGTGGGCAGGGGGACAATGAGCAGTTCTTC.

The chain carries TRBV11-2 and TRBJ2-2; 8 bases agree with TRBD1. V shed 6 bases, J shed 2 bases, and the junction held 5 bases outside the gene matches. Per the germline V gene, CDR1 is SGHAT and CDR2 is FQNNGV. The CDR3 length is 15 residues. CDR3 amino acids: CASSSGQGNTGELFF. CDR3 sequence (DNA): TGTGCCAGCAGTTCCGGACAGGGAAACACCGGGGAGCTGTTTTTT.

This chain links TRBV2 with TRBJ2-3; D is unresolved. Germline-derived CDR1 and CDR2 are SNHLY and FYNNEI. There are 14 residues in the CDR3. Trimming shortened V by 6 bases and J by 4 bases, and 14 bases separated the two germline ends. Written as DNA, the CDR3 is TGTGCCAGCAGCCCCTCGACGGGCCCAGATACGCAGTATTTT. Its protein is CASSPSTGPDTQYF.

V is TRBV6-5 and J is TRBJ1-1; unclear D gene. The CDR3 has 14 amino acids. CDR1 and CDR2 from the germline V gene are MNHEY and SVGAGI. V lost 6 bases, J lost 1 base, and 12 bases lay in between. In DNA form, the CDR3 reads TGTGCCAGCAGACGAAGGACTGGGAACACTGAAGCTTTCTTT. It translates to CASRRRTGNTEAFF.

This clone has only a few counts. The chain is built from TRBV2 and TRBJ2-7, with 7 positions matching TRBD2. The V gene's germline CDR1 is SNHLY and CDR2 FYNNEI. V gave up 6 bases and J gave up 5 bases; unmatched junction bases: 7. There are 13 residues in the CDR3. CDR3 coding DNA: TGTGCCAGCAGGGCCCAGGGAGGGAACGAGCAGTACTTC. This sequence encodes CASRAQGGNEQYF.

V gene TRBV2 combines with J gene TRBJ2-5; TRBD1 agrees at 10 bases. The junction had 4 bases not matched to a gene; V was cut back by 6 bases and J by 3 bases. The germline V gene has CDR1 SNHLY and CDR2 FYNNEI. The length of the CDR3 is 14 residues. The CDR3 spells CASSGGTGEETQYF. The CDR3 DNA reads as TGTGCCAGCAGCGGGGGGACAGGGGAAGAGACCCAGTACTTC. Based on the CDR3 plus reference TRBV2 and TRBJ2-5, the full variable domain is EPEVTQTPSHQVTQMGQEVILRCVPISNHLYFYWYRQILGQKVEFLVSFYNNEISEKSEIFDDQFSVERPDGSNFTLKIRSTKLEDSAMYFCASSGGTGEETQYFGPGTRLLVL.

The V and J genes are TRBV7-2 and TRBJ2-7; a possible D gene is TRBD2 (5 bases). Deletions cut 5 bases from V and 3 bases from J, with 11 bases between. Germline-derived CDR1 and CDR2 are SGHTA and FQGNSA. This CDR3 has 13 residues. The CDR3: CASSLPEVYEQYF. The CDR3, as DNA: TGTGCCAGCAGCCTCCCGGAGGTCTACGAGCAGTACTTC.

This chain links TRBV7-9 with TRBJ1-1; D ambiguous. The germline gives CDR1 SEHNR, CDR2 FQNEAQ (reference sequence). Deletions cut 5 bases from V and 3 bases from J, with 4 bases between. This CDR3 comprises 11 residues. CDR3 DNA sequence: TGTGCCAGCAGCCTGGACACTGAAGCTTTCTTT. It translates to CASSLDTEAFF.

The rearrangement joins TRBV29-1 to TRBJ1-4; the D gene is possibly TRBD1 (5 bases). Germline values: CDR1 SQVTM, CDR2 ANQGSEA. Trimming removed 4 bases at V and 8 bases at J, with 14 bases between. The CDR3 is 13 residues long. The CDR3 DNA sequence: TGCAGCGTTGCCGGCAGGGATGACGAAAAACTGTTTTTT. Protein product: CSVAGRDDEKLFF.

The V call is TRBV5-1, the J call TRBJ2-7, with TRBD1 matching 9 bases. CDR1 is SGHRS, CDR2 YFSETQ, per germline. The CDR3 runs 15 residues. V was pared by 4 bases and J by 4 bases, with 9 bases of the junction left unmatched. As DNA, the CDR3 is TGCGCCAGCAGCCGGGGGGACAGGGAGCGGTACGAGCAGTACTTC. Its protein is CASSRGDRERYEQYF.

DNA of the CDR3: TGTGCCAGTAGTATGCGTAGGGCAGGGATTAAGCCCCAGCATTTT. Its protein is CASSMRRAGIKPQHF. The chain has TRBV19 and TRBJ1-5; D is perhaps TRBD1 (5 bases). CDR1 and CDR2 from the germline V gene are LNHDA and SQIVND (reference sequence). The CDR3 spans 15 residues. Trimming cost V 3 bases and J 8 bases, with 17 bases left between them.

The gene calls are TRBV7-2 and TRBJ1-1; 7 bases are shared with TRBD1. In germline, CDR1 is SGHTA, CDR2 FQGNSA. CDR3 length: 13 amino acids. V trimming: 5 bases; J trimming: 7 bases; junction bases outside the gene matches: 7. DNA of the CDR3: TGTGCCAGCAGCCGGGACAGACTGTTTGAAGCTTTCTTT. Translating gives CASSRDRLFEAFF.